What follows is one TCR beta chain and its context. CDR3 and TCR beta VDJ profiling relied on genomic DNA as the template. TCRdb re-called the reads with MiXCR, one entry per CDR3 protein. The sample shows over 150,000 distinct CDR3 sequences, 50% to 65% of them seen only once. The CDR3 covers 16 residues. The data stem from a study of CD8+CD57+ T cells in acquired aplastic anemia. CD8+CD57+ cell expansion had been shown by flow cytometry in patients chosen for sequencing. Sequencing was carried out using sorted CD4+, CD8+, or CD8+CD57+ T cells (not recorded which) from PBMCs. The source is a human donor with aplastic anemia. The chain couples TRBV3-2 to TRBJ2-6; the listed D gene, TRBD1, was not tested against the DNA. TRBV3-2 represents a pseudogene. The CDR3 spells CASSQTGVSGANVLTF. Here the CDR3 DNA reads TGTGCCAGCAGCCAGACAGGGGTCTCTGGGGCCAACGTCCTGACTTTC.